This entry describes one T cell receptor beta chain. Produced via immunoSEQ multiplex PCR; TCRdb's table is partial and in-frame only. The sample has about 77,000 clones, 92% seen once. This entry is derived from a study of control samples from healthy donors and cancer patients. With 3 bases removed from V and 1 base from J, the gap between germline ends came to 17 bases. Germline CDR1 reads SGHTA; CDR2 reads FQGNSA. CDR3 length: 17 residues. The chain links TRBV7-2 to TRBJ2-3; the D gene is possibly TRBD1 (5 bases). The clonotype originates from a woman in her sixties in good health. The sample comprised blood. CDR3 sequence (DNA): TGTGCCAGCAGCTTGATGCCCCCCGCGACAGGCACAGATACGCAGTATTTT. Amino acids: CASSLMPPATGTDTQYF. Full variable domain (remainder filled in from reference TRBV7-2 and TRBJ2-3): GAGVSQSPSNKVTEKGKDVELRCDPISGHTALYWYRQSLGQGLEFLIYFQGNSAPDKSGLPSDRFSAERTGGSVSTLTIQRTQQEDSAVYLCASSLMPPATGTDTQYFGPGTRLTVL.